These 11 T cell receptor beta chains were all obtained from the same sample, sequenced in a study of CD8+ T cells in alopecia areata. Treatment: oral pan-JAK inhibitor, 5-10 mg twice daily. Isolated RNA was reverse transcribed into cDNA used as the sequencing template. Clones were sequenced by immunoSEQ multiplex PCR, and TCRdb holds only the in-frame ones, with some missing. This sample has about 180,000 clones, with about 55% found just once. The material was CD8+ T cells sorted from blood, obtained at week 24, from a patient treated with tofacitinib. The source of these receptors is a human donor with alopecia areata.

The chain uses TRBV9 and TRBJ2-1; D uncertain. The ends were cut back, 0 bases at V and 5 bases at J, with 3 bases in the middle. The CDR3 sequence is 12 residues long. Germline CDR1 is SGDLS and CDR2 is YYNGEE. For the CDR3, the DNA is TGTGCCAGCAGCGTAGGAAACAATGAGCAGTTCTTC. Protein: CASSVGNNEQFF.

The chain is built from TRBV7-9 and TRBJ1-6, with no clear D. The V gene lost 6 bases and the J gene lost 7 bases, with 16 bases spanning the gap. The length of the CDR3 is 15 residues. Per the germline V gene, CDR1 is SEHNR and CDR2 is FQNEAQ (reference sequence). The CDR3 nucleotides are TGTGCCAGCAGTACTACCGGCGGGAAAAATTCACCCCTCCACTTT. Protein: CASSTTGGKNSPLHF.

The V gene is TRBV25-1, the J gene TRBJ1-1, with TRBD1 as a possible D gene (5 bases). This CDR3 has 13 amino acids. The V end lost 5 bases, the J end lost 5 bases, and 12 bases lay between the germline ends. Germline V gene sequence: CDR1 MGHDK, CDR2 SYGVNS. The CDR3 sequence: CASSTERGTEAFF. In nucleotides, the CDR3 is TGTGCCAGCAGTACCGAAAGGGGTACTGAAGCTTTCTTT.

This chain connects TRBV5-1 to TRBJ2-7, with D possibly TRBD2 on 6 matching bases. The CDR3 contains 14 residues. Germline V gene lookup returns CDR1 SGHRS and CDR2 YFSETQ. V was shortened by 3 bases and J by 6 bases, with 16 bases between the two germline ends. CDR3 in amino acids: CASSSTGESREQYF. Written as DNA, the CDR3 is TGCGCCAGCAGCTCGACGGGGGAGAGCCGCGAGCAGTACTTC.

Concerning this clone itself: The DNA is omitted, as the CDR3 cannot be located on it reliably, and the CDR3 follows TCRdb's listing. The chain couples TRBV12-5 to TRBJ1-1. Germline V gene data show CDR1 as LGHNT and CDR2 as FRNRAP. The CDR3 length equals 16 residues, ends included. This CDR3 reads CASGLGMGLSNTEAFF.

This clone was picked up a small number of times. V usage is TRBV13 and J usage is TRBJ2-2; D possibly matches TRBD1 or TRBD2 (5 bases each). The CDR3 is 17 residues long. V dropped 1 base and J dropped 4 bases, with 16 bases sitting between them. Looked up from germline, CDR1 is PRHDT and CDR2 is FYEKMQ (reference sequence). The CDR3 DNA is TGTGCCAGCAGCTTAGTCAAGTTTGAGGGGATCACCGGGGAGCTGTTTTTT. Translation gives CASSLVKFEGITGELFF.

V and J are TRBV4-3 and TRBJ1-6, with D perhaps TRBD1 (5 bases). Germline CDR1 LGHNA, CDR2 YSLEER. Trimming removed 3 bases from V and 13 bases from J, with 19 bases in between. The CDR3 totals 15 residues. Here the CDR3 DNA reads TGCGCCAGCAGCCAGTCCGTGGACAATACCTACCCCCTCCACTTT. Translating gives CASSQSVDNTYPLHF.

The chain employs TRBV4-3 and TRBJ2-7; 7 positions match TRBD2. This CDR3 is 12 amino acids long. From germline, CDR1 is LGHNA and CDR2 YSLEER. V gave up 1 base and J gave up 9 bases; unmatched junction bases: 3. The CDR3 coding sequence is TGCGCCAGCAGCCAAGGGGAGGGATCGCAGTACTTC. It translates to CASSQGEGSQYF.

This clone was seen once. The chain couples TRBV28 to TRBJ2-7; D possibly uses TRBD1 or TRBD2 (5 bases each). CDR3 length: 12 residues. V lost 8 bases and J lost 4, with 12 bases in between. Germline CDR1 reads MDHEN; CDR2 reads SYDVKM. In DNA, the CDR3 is TGTGCCAGCGGGGGACCATCTTACGAGCAGTACTTC. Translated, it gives CASGGPSYEQYF.

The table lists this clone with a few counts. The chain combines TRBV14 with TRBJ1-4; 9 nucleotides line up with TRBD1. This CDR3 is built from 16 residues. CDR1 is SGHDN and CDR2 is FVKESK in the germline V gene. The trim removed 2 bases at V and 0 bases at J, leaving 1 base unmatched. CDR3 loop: CASSQRTGATNEKLFF. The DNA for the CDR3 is TGTGCCAGCAGCCAACGGACAGGGGCAACTAATGAAAAACTGTTTTTT.

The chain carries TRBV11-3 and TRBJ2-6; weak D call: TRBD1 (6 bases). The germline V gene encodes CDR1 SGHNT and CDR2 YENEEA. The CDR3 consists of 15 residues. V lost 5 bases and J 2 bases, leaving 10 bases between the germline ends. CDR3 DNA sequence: TGTGCCAGCAGCAACCCAGGGGCTGGGGCCAACGTCCTGACTTTC. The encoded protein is CASSNPGAGANVLTF.